This T cell receptor beta chain was captured in a study of technical replicates of blood from several donors. Deletions cut 7 bases from V and 1 base from J, with 8 bases between. The CDR3 sequence is 13 residues long. CDR1 and CDR2 (germline): MNHEY, SVGAGI. Clones were sequenced by immunoSEQ multiplex PCR, and TCRdb holds only the in-frame ones, with some missing. The sample lists more than 65,000 clones, just over 95% occurring once. The chain recombines TRBV6-5 with TRBJ1-5; a possible D gene is TRBD1 (6 bases). The TCR comes from a human donor in good health. Material for sequencing was T cells isolated from PBMCs. CDR3 region: CASKGGSNQPQHF. CDR3 nucleotide sequence: TGTGCCAGCAAGGGGGGGAGCAATCAGCCCCAGCATTTT.